This T cell receptor (beta chain) was documented in a study of blood T cells in healthy people across ages. This CDR3 is built from 15 residues. V was cut by 0 bases and J by 11 bases, with 22 bases left in between. The germline V gene has CDR1 DFQATT and CDR2 SNEGSKA (reference sequence). PCR was performed a second time for roughly 7 to 11 cycles using a sample-barcoded 5' primer and a J-beta primer mix. Each CDR3 protein is one row after TCRdb ran MiXCR on the 5' RACE reads. The sample consists of roughly 1,700,000 distinct CDR3 sequences, 28% of them appearing once. About this clonotype: The CDR3 end shows no conserved phenylalanine or tryptophan, and so a read error is likely.

Every sample yielded at least 6.5 million isolated PBMCs. V and J are TRBV20-1 and TRBJ2-5, with D perhaps TRBD1 (6 bases). Material: blood. The receptor's source is a woman aged 25 to 39 in good health. The CDR3, as DNA: TGCAGTGCTAGAGATTACAGGGAGCGGACCTACGGGCAGTACGTC. It is translated as CSARDYRERTYGQYV.